This T cell receptor beta chain comes out of a study of identifying expanded T cells in peripheral blood (dated by TCRdb to about 2019). Study-wide context: Four technical replicates, made by sequencing separate aliquots from the same pool of genomic DNA, were compared pairwise.

Results the study describes overall, beyond this receptor: Across all healthy donors, variance in clone template counts between approximately 2-week samples was found to increase significantly with total template count. It was expected by the authors that biological variance in healthy repertoires might increase further over much longer intervals, such as months to years. The binomial model flagged 0.9 to 1.5 differentially abundant clones between technical replicates, compared with approximately 16 over roughly 2 weeks and approximately 18 over four weeks. Both the number of clones called differentially abundant and the false-positive rate were significantly reduced by the beta-binomial model across all healthy-donor time intervals.

No immune events such as infections were documented for the healthy donors during the collection period. Healthy-donor blood repertoires served as a training cohort to calibrate time-dependent variance in a beta-binomial model of T-cell clone differential abundance. There were roughly 10 healthy donors in the training cohort, of whom 3 were female and 7 were male. An age range of about 25 to 64 years, with an average of roughly 40 years, was recorded for the donors. Obtained from a commercial supplier, whole blood was collected from each healthy donor at three time points set around 13 days apart. For immunosequencing, genomic DNA was extracted from whole blood that had not been sorted. The immunoSEQ Assay, which relies on bias-controlled multiplex PCR amplification of genomic DNA, was used to profile TCRbeta CDR3 regions. The source study handled its data this way. To quantify the absolute abundance of each unique TCRbeta CDR3 region, the sequences were collapsed and filtered. Two models were used to test differential abundance: a binomial model (Fisher-equivalent) and a beta-binomial model that adds time-dependent variance fitted from healthy donors. Clones with fewer than 5 combined templates were removed, and a clone was called differentially abundant if the clone's Benjamini-Hochberg FDR was below 0.01. In the beta-binomial model, variance was expressed as a function of the total template count across the two samples, in the form v = (b*log(k)+a)^2. The immuneACCESS repertoire file appears here via TCRdb, limited to in-frame rearrangements. These files lack a portion of the clones; in checked studies, under half of the deficit traces to unresolved V genes, and the cause of the others is not known. V, J and clone size reflect that table, while D and trimming were determined from the DNA. The sample has 100,000 or so clones on record, around 88% of them singletons. The top ten hold 15% to 20% of the sample.

On this clone: There is no known antigen for this receptor. The sample holds no much larger clone one base away, and base qualities are not on file.

From cysteine to phenylalanine, the CDR3 is 14 amino acids long. Solely the CDR3 DNA is kept, with 42 bases framed from the first base. CDR1 and CDR2, looked up from the germline V gene, are SGHTS and YDEGEE. The V and J ends are trimmed by 1 base and 2 bases, leaving 10 bases between them. Material: blood. The rearranged segments are TRBV5-8 and TRBJ2-7; no D segment can be confidently identified. The sequence came from a person aged 18 to 75 in good health. The sequenced DNA: TGTGCCAGCAGCTTGATGGGAAGGGCCTACGAGCAGTACTTC. It translates to CASSLMGRAYEQYF. The full variable domain, with segments outside the CDR3 supplied by the reference TRBV5-8 and TRBJ2-7 proteins, appears as EAGVTQSPTHLIKTRGQQATLRCSPISGHTSVYWYQQALGLGLQFLLWYDEGEERNRGNFPPRFSGRQFPNYSSELNVNALELEDSALYLCASSLMGRAYEQYFGPGTRLTVT.